Shown below are 12 T cell receptor beta chains from a single sample sequenced in a study of kidney transplant recipient with SARS-CoV-2 infection (dated by TCRdb to 2020 to 2023). The sequencing machine was an Illumina MiSeq. TCRdb trimmed the raw reads at Q25, called clones with MiXCR and kept productive beta chains. Under each unique CDR3 protein, matching rows form one entry showing the most common genes and DNA. This sample lists approximately 250,000 distinct CDR3 sequences; about 30% were detected once. Under 9.5% of the sample is held by the ten biggest clonotypes. Explained via the paper, the time point label denotes: pre-pandemic baseline sample and day 111 after first positive SARS-CoV-2 test. The material was a blood sample, obtained at baseline and on approximately day 120 from a kidney transplant recipient. The source of these receptors is a young adult male patient who had COVID-19 and was a kidney transplant recipient. Some T cells may have been brought in with the graft after a transplant.

This clonotype was recorded many times. This chain links TRBV6-8 with TRBJ1-2; D remains ambiguous. Deletions cut 5 bases from V and 4 bases from J, with 23 bases between. This CDR3 comprises 17 residues. CDR1 and CDR2 (germline): MNHGY, SAAAGT. CDR3 nucleotide sequence: TGTGCCAGCAGTATGGCCAGACGCTCTAGAAAGACCTATGGCTACACCTTC. This translates into CASSMARRSRKTYGYTF.

The table lists this clonotype with many counts. This chain connects TRBV29-1 to TRBJ2-7; D not certain. The CDR3 covers 13 residues. The germline V gene encodes CDR1 SQVTM and CDR2 ANQGSEA. The ends were cut back, 5 bases at V and 0 bases at J, with 11 bases in the middle. Here the CDR3 reads CSVSGRVSYEQYF. DNA of the CDR3: TGCAGCGTTTCGGGTAGAGTCTCCTACGAGCAGTACTTC.

In its sample, this clonotype was seen many times. The rearrangement uses TRBV10-2 and TRBJ1-2, with TRBD1 as a possible D gene (6 bases). The CDR3 sequence is 13 residues long. V was clipped by 4 bases and J by 4 bases, with 10 bases between them. Germline V gives CDR1 WSHSY, CDR2 SAAADI. CDR3 nucleotide sequence: TGCGCCAGCAGTGCAGACAGGATCTATGGCTACACCTTC. Translation: CASSADRIYGYTF.

This clonotype was counted ten times or more. The chain is built from TRBV21-1 and TRBJ2-3. TRBV21-1 is given as a pseudogene. CDR3 length equals 17 residues. The chain's CDR3 is CASRYILATVMQDTQYF. In DNA, the CDR3 is TGTGCCAGCAGGTACATTTTAGCTACAGTCATGCAAGATACGCAGTATTTT.

This clonotype was seen ten or more times. The chain joins TRBV18 to TRBJ1-6; a possible D gene is TRBD1 (5 bases). CDR3 length: 15 residues. Germline CDR1 KGHSH, CDR2 LQKENI. The V end was cut by 3 bases, the J end by 7 bases, with 13 bases between. In DNA form, the CDR3 reads TGTGCCAGCTCACCGTGGGGGACGGAAAATTCACCCCTCCACTTT. It yields the protein CASSPWGTENSPLHF. Together with reference TRBV18 and TRBJ1-6, the CDR3 gives the full variable domain: NAGVMQNPRHLVRRRGQEARLRCSPMKGHSHVYWYRQLPEEGLKFMVYLQKENIIDESGMPKERFSAEFPKEGPSILRIQQVVRGDSAAYFCASSPWGTENSPLHFGNGTRLTVT.

A remark on this clonotype: A much larger clone lies one base from this, so it may be a read error. The chain is built from TRBV7-6 and TRBJ2-7, with 10 nucleotides matching TRBD2. CDR3 length: 16 amino acids. Losses at the gene ends were 0 bases for V and 4 bases for J; bases not matched to a gene: 6. Germline assignment: CDR1 SGHVS and CDR2 FNYEAQ. The CDR3 here is CASSLAPGTSVYEQYF. The CDR3 nucleotides read TGTGCCAGCAGCTTAGCGCCCGGGACTAGCGTGTACGAGCAGTACTTC.

This clonotype occurred many times. The chain is built from TRBV12-5 and TRBJ1-2, with D maybe TRBD1 (5 bases). The germline CDR1 and CDR2 sequences are LGHNT and FRNRAP. This CDR3 spans 17 amino acids. The germline V and J ends were trimmed by 5 bases and 4 bases, with 23 bases remaining between them. CDR3 bases: TGTGCTAGTGGTCCAATAGCTTTGCAGGGAAAGACCTATGGCTACACCTTC. It codes for CASGPIALQGKTYGYTF. Drawing the rest from reference TRBV12-5 and TRBJ1-2, the complete variable domain is DARVTQTPRHKVTEMGQEVTMRCQPILGHNTVFWYRQTMMQGLELLAYFRNRAPLDDSGMPKDRFSAEMPDATLATLKIQPSEPRDSAVYFCASGPIALQGKTYGYTFGSGTRLTVV.

This clonotype came up many times. Here the CDR3 reads CATSDPGTSGRASGNEQFF. In DNA form, the CDR3 reads TGTGCCACCAGTGATCCCGGGACTAGCGGGAGGGCGTCGGGCAATGAGCAGTTCTTC. V gene TRBV24-1 combines with J gene TRBJ2-1; TRBD2 matches at 16 bases. The CDR3 consists of 19 residues. J gave up 6 bases and V 3 bases, and 10 bases lay outside the gene matches. The germline V gene has CDR1 KGHDR and CDR2 SFDVKD.

A note on this clonotype: A read error is possible here, since a much larger clone lies one base away. The chain links TRBV23-1 to TRBJ2-4; D is unresolved. TRBV23-1 is placed among ORFs of uncertain function. The CDR3 sequence is 12 residues long. The CDR3 region has the DNA TGCGCCAGCAGTCAATCGCGCTACGAGCAGCACTTC. Protein: CASSQSRYEQHF.

Many counts were recorded for this clonotype. This sequence joins TRBV28 and TRBJ2-1; D might be TRBD1 (5 bases). This CDR3 has 15 amino acids. V lost 6 bases and J lost 2, with 14 bases in between. The germline V gene encodes CDR1 MDHEN and CDR2 SYDVKM. DNA for the CDR3: TGTGCCAGCAGCCTAGGGGTGGGTACCTACAATGAGCAGTTCTTC. It translates to CASSLGVGTYNEQFF.

The sample holds a few counts of this clonotype. Sequence at one end of the junction differs from germline and may be a read error. J is TRBJ1-2 and V is TRBV7-1; D gene uncertain. TRBV7-1 is an open reading frame whose function is uncertain. This CDR3 has 17 amino acids. The CDR3 loop reads CARSCRIHEGKTYGYTF. The CDR3 coding sequence is TGTGCCAGAAGCTGTCGCATTCACGAGGGAAAGACCTATGGCTACACCTTC.

The chain employs TRBV7-6 and TRBJ1-2, with D tentatively TRBD1 (5 bases). The ends were cut back, 5 bases at V and 9 bases at J, with 28 bases in the middle. This CDR3 is 17 amino acids long. Germline V gene lookup returns CDR1 SGHVS and CDR2 FNYEAQ. In DNA, the CDR3 is TGTGCCAGCAGCCCTCACGTAGGAGGGGCTGAGCCTAGGAGCTACACCTTC. Translating it yields CASSPHVGGAEPRSYTF.